Shown below are 21 T cell receptor beta chains from a single sample sequenced in a study of T-cell reconstitution after alpha-beta-depleted transplantation in children. A library of TCRbeta sequences, prepared with unique molecular identifiers, was generated. TCRdb reprocessed the PCR reads via MiXCR and lists one record per CDR3 protein. The sample lists roughly 570,000 distinct CDR3 sequences; roughly 30% were seen once. Sequenced material: PBMCs, taken before TCRalphabeta/CD19-depleted stem cell transplant. The receptors shown here come from a boy in the first two years of life with Wiskott-Aldrich syndrome, due to receive a stem cell transplant.

This clonotype was counted between two and nine times. V is TRBV2 and J is TRBJ1-6; 10 positions agree with TRBD1. Germline CDR1 SNHLY, CDR2 FYNNEI. The V gene end was trimmed by 4 bases and the J gene end by 3 bases; junction bases not matched to a gene: 0. The CDR3 extends over 15 amino acids. Here the CDR3 reads CASSGDRGYNSPLHF. The CDR3 DNA reads as TGTGCCAGCAGTGGGGACAGGGGCTATAATTCACCCCTCCACTTT.

This chain connects TRBV19 to TRBJ1-2, with D possibly being TRBD1 (6 bases). CDR3 length: 14 amino acids. V was clipped by 5 bases and J by 2 bases, with 12 bases between them. The germline CDR1 and CDR2 sequences are LNHDA and SQIVND (reference sequence). The CDR3 here is CASSSSTGNYGYTF. CDR3 coding DNA: TGTGCCAGTAGTTCCTCTACAGGGAACTATGGCTACACCTTC. Variable domain in full (rest from reference TRBV19 and TRBJ1-2): DGGITQSPKYLFRKEGQNVTLSCEQNLNHDAMYWYRQDPGQGLRLIYYSQIVNDFQKGDIAEGYSVSREKKESFPLTVTSAQKNPTAFYLCASSSSTGNYGYTFGSGTRLTVV.

V usage is TRBV5-1 and J usage is TRBJ1-1; tentatively, D is TRBD1 (6 bases). CDR1 SGHRS and CDR2 YFSETQ come from the germline V gene. This CDR3 has 14 residues. Trimming shortened V by 4 bases and J by 1 base, and 11 bases separated the two germline ends. DNA for the CDR3: TGCGCCAGCAGCCCAGGGGCCGCGAACACTGAAGCTTTCTTT. Amino acids: CASSPGAANTEAFF.

The chain recombines TRBV7-9 with TRBJ1-1, with D possibly TRBD1 on 6 matching bases. This CDR3 has 14 amino acids. CDR1 is SEHNR and CDR2 is FQNEAQ in the germline V gene (reference sequence). V was cut by 1 base and J by 5 bases, with 11 bases left in between. CDR3 DNA: TGTGCCAGCAGCTTAGAAGGGGGTCGAACTGAAGCTTTCTTT. It encodes CASSLEGGRTEAFF.

Only one count was recorded for this clonotype. This chain uses TRBV5-1 with TRBJ2-7; D remains unclear. V was shortened by 1 base and J by 6 bases, with 8 bases between the two germline ends. This CDR3 is built from 12 residues. Germline V gives CDR1 SGHRS, CDR2 YFSETQ. The CDR3 sequence: CASSLTVGEQYF. The CDR3 DNA is TGCGCCAGCAGCTTGACGGTTGGCGAGCAGTACTTC.

The table lists this clonotype with a few counts. The genes are TRBV10-3 and TRBJ2-4; D gene unclear. The CDR3 is 17 residues long. The V end lost 5 bases, the J end lost 0 bases, and 17 bases lay between the germline ends. CDR1 and CDR2 from the germline V gene are ENHRY and SYGVKD. The CDR3 spells CAISSAPLRIAKNIQYF. CDR3 DNA sequence: TGTGCCATCAGTTCCGCCCCCCTCCGGATAGCCAAAAACATTCAGTACTTC.

This clonotype was detected a few times. The CDR3 DNA reads TGTGCCACCAGTGATTCGAAACTAGCGGGAGGGCCCAATGAGCAGTTCTTC. Its translation is CATSDSKLAGGPNEQFF. The rearrangement links TRBV24-1 to TRBJ2-1, with 13 bases matching TRBD2. Germline CDR1 and CDR2: KGHDR and SFDVKD. V lost 2 bases to trimming and J lost 6 bases; unmatched junction nucleotides: 6. The CDR3 is made up of 17 amino acids.

The chain recombines TRBV5-8 with TRBJ2-3; D is ambiguous. The CDR3 extends over 12 amino acids. Germline CDR1 reads SGHTS; CDR2 reads YDEGEE. The germline V and J ends were trimmed by 6 bases and 9 bases, with 14 bases remaining between them. CDR3: CASTSVRVTQYF. The CDR3 DNA sequence: TGTGCCAGCACCTCCGTCCGGGTAACGCAGTATTTT.

The chain has TRBV5-5 and TRBJ1-2; 8 nucleotides match TRBD1. V lost 0 bases and J lost 8; bases outside the gene matches: 6. This CDR3 is built from 14 residues. Germline CDR1 is SGHKS and CDR2 is YYEKEE (reference sequence). The DNA for the CDR3 is TGTGCCAGCAGCTTGGGACAGGGGCTTCAGGGCTACACCTTC. This translates into CASSLGQGLQGYTF.

This clonotype was observed a few times. The V and J genes are TRBV28 and TRBJ2-5; D possibly corresponds to TRBD2 (5 bases). The CDR3 consists of 15 residues. Trimming took 4 bases from V and 4 from J, leaving 16 bases between them. Germline V gene data show CDR1 as MDHEN and CDR2 as SYDVKM. The CDR3 loop reads CASSSRRGSRETQYF. The CDR3 DNA follows: TGTGCCAGCAGTTCGAGGAGAGGGTCAAGAGAGACCCAGTACTTC.

The V and J genes are TRBV27 and TRBJ2-7; D not resolved. This CDR3 region has 12 residues. Per the germline V gene, CDR1 is MNHEY and CDR2 is SMNVEV (reference sequence). The V gene lost 4 bases and the J gene lost 2 bases, with 6 bases spanning the gap. This CDR3 is CASSSPPYEQYF. DNA for the CDR3: TGTGCCAGCAGTTCTCCTCCCTACGAGCAGTACTTC.

This clonotype came up a few times. The J gene is TRBJ2-7, the V gene TRBV27; either TRBD1 or TRBD2 may fit D (5 bases each). Germline V CDR1 and CDR2: MNHEY, SMNVEV (reference sequence). V lost 2 bases, J lost 6 bases, and 8 bases lay in between. There are 12 residues in the CDR3. CDR3 protein: CASSLVGTEQYF. The CDR3 coding sequence is TGTGCCAGCAGTTTAGTGGGGACCGAGCAGTACTTC.

This clonotype appeared a single time. The rearrangement uses TRBV18 and TRBJ2-7; D not resolved. V gave up 3 bases and J gave up 1 base, with 10 bases separating them. CDR1 is KGHSH and CDR2 is LQKENI in the germline V gene. The CDR3 has 14 amino acids. The chain's CDR3 is CASSPSIDSYEQYF. CDR3 DNA: TGTGCCAGCTCACCTTCGATAGATTCCTACGAGCAGTACTTC.

This clonotype was observed a few times. The chain couples TRBV5-1 to TRBJ2-3; no firm D call. V lost 2 bases, J lost 0 bases, and 10 bases lay in between. Germline CDR1 and CDR2: SGHRS and YFSETQ. The CDR3 is 15 residues long. The DNA of the CDR3 is TGCGCCAGCAGCTTATTCCTTGGGAGCACAGATACGCAGTATTTT. Its translation: CASSLFLGSTDTQYF. Filled out from reference TRBV5-1 and TRBJ2-3, the complete variable domain reads KAGVTQTPRYLIKTRGQQVTLSCSPISGHRSVSWYQQTPGQGLQFLFEYFSETQRNKGNFPGRFSGRQFSNSRSEMNVSTLELGDSALYLCASSLFLGSTDTQYFGPGTRLTVL.

This clonotype occurred a few times. The chain joins TRBV20-1 to TRBJ2-4; D is undetermined. This CDR3 spans 12 amino acids. Germline V lookup: CDR1 DFQATT, CDR2 SNEGSKA (reference sequence). The V end lost 3 bases, the J end lost 1 base, and 4 bases lay between the germline ends. The CDR3 bases are TGCAGTGCTAGGACCGCCAAAAACATTCAGTACTTC. Translation: CSARTAKNIQYF.

This clonotype was detected a few times. The CDR3 here is CASSSGQGVGQPQHF. CDR3 DNA: TGCGCCAGCAGCTCGGGACAGGGGGTAGGTCAGCCCCAGCATTTT. This chain links TRBV5-1 with TRBJ1-5, with TRBD1 matching 11 bases. CDR1 is SGHRS, CDR2 YFSETQ, per germline. V gave up 3 bases and J gave up 6 bases; unmatched junction bases: 5. The CDR3 sequence is 15 residues long. Using reference TRBV5-1 and TRBJ1-5 for the parts outside the CDR3, the full variable domain is KAGVTQTPRYLIKTRGQQVTLSCSPISGHRSVSWYQQTPGQGLQFLFEYFSETQRNKGNFPGRFSGRQFSNSRSEMNVSTLELGDSALYLCASSSGQGVGQPQHFGDGTRLSIL.

The sample holds a few counts of this clonotype. The chain has TRBV12-3 or TRBV12-4 and TRBJ2-1, with D possibly called TRBD1 or TRBD2 (5 bases each). V was clipped by 7 bases and J by 0 bases, with 13 bases between them. CDR3 length equals 15 residues. CDR3 coding DNA: TGTGCCAGCACCCTCGGGGCGAGCTCCTACAATGAGCAGTTCTTC. Protein sequence: CASTLGASSYNEQFF.

This clonotype has more than one count but fewer than ten. The chain has TRBV6-5 and TRBJ2-7; no definite D call. Trimming removed 2 bases from V and 4 bases from J, with 9 bases in between. The CDR3 has 13 residues. Looked up from germline, CDR1 is MNHEY and CDR2 is SVGAGI. CDR3: CASSYRLGYEQYF. In nucleotides, the CDR3 is TGTGCCAGCAGTTACAGACTGGGATACGAGCAGTACTTC.

The chain joins TRBV7-9 to TRBJ1-1, with no clear D. With 4 bases removed from V and 0 bases from J, the gap between germline ends came to 9 bases. Germline V lookup: CDR1 SEHNR, CDR2 FQNEAQ (reference sequence). The CDR3 is 14 amino acids. CDR3 bases: TGTGCCAGCAGCTGGCGTGGGGTGAACACTGAAGCTTTCTTT. Translating gives CASSWRGVNTEAFF. The full variable domain, its missing parts supplied by reference TRBV7-9 and TRBJ1-1, is DTGVSQNPRHKITKRGQNVTFRCDPISEHNRLYWYRQTLGQGPEFLTYFQNEAQLEKSRLLSDRFSAERPKGSFSTLEIQRTEQGDSAMYLCASSWRGVNTEAFFGQGTRLTVV.

The chain is built from TRBV6-2 or TRBV6-3 and TRBJ2-2, with no clear D. Trimming pared 0 bases from V and 5 bases from J, leaving 10 bases between. Germline assignment: CDR1 MNHEY and CDR2 SVGEGT. This CDR3 has 15 amino acids. CDR3 coding DNA: TGTGCCAGCAGTTACTCCCTATTAGGGACCGGGGAGCTGTTTTTT. This translates into CASSYSLLGTGELFF.

This clonotype was detected a few times. The chain combines TRBV24-1 with TRBJ1-1; D gene uncertain. The CDR3 contains 13 residues. V lost 4 bases and J lost 2, with 7 bases in between. Germline V CDR1 and CDR2: KGHDR, SFDVKD. The CDR3 is CATSDPDNTEAFF. For the CDR3, the DNA is TGTGCCACCAGTGACCCAGATAACACTGAAGCTTTCTTT.